The next 12 T cell receptor beta chains were all read from a single sample in a study of blood T cell repertoires in COVID-19. This table comes from immunoSEQ multiplex PCR, and its TCRdb copy is limited to in-frame clones, with some not included. The sample lists over 60,000 clones, more than 80% occurring once. Sample: peripheral blood. The origin of the receptors is a woman of 80 years or more with active or convalescent COVID-19.

The V and J genes are TRBV7-2 and TRBJ1-2; 7 nucleotides line up with TRBD1. The CDR3 totals 16 residues. Per the germline V gene, CDR1 is SGHTA and CDR2 is FQGNSA. Germline trimming cut 3 bases from V and 2 bases from J; bases unmatched to any gene: 9. CDR3 loop: CASSFKGDSPNYGYTF. As DNA, the CDR3 is TGTGCCAGCAGCTTTAAGGGGGACAGCCCCAACTATGGCTACACCTTC. The whole variable domain, remainder taken from reference TRBV7-2 and TRBJ1-2, is GAGVSQSPSNKVTEKGKDVELRCDPISGHTALYWYRQSLGQGLEFLIYFQGNSAPDKSGLPSDRFSAERTGGSVSTLTIQRTQQEDSAVYLCASSFKGDSPNYGYTFGSGTRLTVV.

The chain carries TRBV4-1 and TRBJ2-5; 9 nucleotides align to TRBD2. After removal of 8 bases from V and 5 bases from J, the junction contained 6 bases not matched to a gene. This CDR3 region has 13 residues. Germline assignment: CDR1 MGHRA and CDR2 YSYEKL. CDR3 nucleotide sequence: TGCGCCAGCGCTTTCGCGGGGGGGGAGACCCAGTACTTC. Translated, it gives CASAFAGGETQYF.

This clone was detected once. This chain uses TRBV14 with TRBJ1-3; TRBD1 matches at 7 bases. Germline V gene data show CDR1 as SGHDN and CDR2 as FVKESK. CDR3 length equals 15 residues. Trimming took 4 bases from V and 2 from J; bases not matched to a gene: 5. CDR3 DNA sequence: TGTGCCAGCAGCCTACGACAGGGTGCTGGAAACACCATATATTTT. Encoded protein: CASSLRQGAGNTIYF.

This rearrangement joins TRBV19 to TRBJ2-3; D perhaps matches TRBD2 (7 bases). The CDR3 is made up of 14 amino acids. With 5 bases removed from V and 7 bases from J, the gap between germline ends came to 16 bases. Germline loops: CDR1 LNHDA, CDR2 SQIVND (reference sequence). CDR3 loop: CASSAVGGHNTQYF. The CDR3 bases are TGTGCCAGTAGTGCCGTCGGGGGGCATAATACGCAGTATTTT.

This clone has only one observation. The chain carries TRBV2 and TRBJ2-7; the D is unclear. The CDR3 is 15 residues long. The germline V and J ends were trimmed by 3 bases and 0 bases, with 12 bases remaining between them. Germline V gene sequence: CDR1 SNHLY, CDR2 FYNNEI. In DNA, the CDR3 is TGTGCCAGCAGTGATTGGGCCACGAGCTCCTACGAGCAGTACTTC. Protein product: CASSDWATSSYEQYF.

V and J are TRBV7-9 and TRBJ2-7; TRBD2 matches 11 bases. V trimming: 4 bases; J trimming: 7 bases; junction bases outside the gene matches: 12. The CDR3 contains 16 residues. The germline CDR1 and CDR2 sequences are SEHNR and FQNEAQ (reference sequence). The CDR3 sequence is CASSSHTSGGILEQYF. Here the CDR3 DNA reads TGTGCCAGCAGCTCTCACACTAGCGGGGGCATTCTAGAGCAGTACTTC.

This clone was seen just once. V and J are TRBV20-1 and TRBJ2-3; no reliable D call. There are 11 residues in the CDR3. Per the germline V gene, CDR1 is DFQATT and CDR2 is SNEGSKA (reference sequence). Trimming took 2 bases from V and 6 from J, leaving 6 bases between them. The CDR3 region is CSARYGDTQYF. In DNA form, the CDR3 reads TGCAGTGCTAGATACGGGGATACGCAGTATTTT.

The chain joins TRBV9 to TRBJ1-2, with 10 bases lining up with TRBD1. V trimming: 4 bases; J trimming: 3 bases; junction bases outside the gene matches: 6. Germline CDR1 reads SGDLS; CDR2 reads YYNGEE. The CDR3 has 15 residues. CDR3 amino acids: CASSTGQGDHYGYTF. The DNA of the CDR3 is TGTGCCAGCAGCACCGGACAGGGGGATCACTATGGCTACACCTTC. Filled out from reference TRBV9 and TRBJ1-2, the complete variable domain reads DSGVTQTPKHLITATGQRVTLRCSPRSGDLSVYWYQQSLDQGLQFLIQYYNGEERAKGNILERFSAQQFPDLHSELNLSSLELGDSALYFCASSTGQGDHYGYTFGSGTRLTVV.

This chain links TRBV7-9 with TRBJ1-2, with D unclear. The CDR3 spans 12 residues. The germline V gene encodes CDR1 SEHNR and CDR2 FQNEAQ (reference sequence). V gave up 7 bases and J gave up 7 bases, with 13 bases separating them. Here the CDR3 DNA reads TGTGCCAGCACCCTATCCCTCATTGGCTACACCTTC. Its translation is CASTLSLIGYTF. Variable domain in full (rest from reference TRBV7-9 and TRBJ1-2): DTGVSQNPRHKITKRGQNVTFRCDPISEHNRLYWYRQTLGQGPEFLTYFQNEAQLEKSRLLSDRFSAERPKGSFSTLEIQRTEQGDSAMYLCASTLSLIGYTFGSGTRLTVV.

The chain uses TRBV11-2 and TRBJ2-7; TRBD1 aligns across 8 bases. The CDR3 loop spans 16 amino acids. The V and J ends lost 1 base and 3 bases, in that order; junction bases with no gene match: 8. Germline V lookup: CDR1 SGHAT, CDR2 FQNNGV. CDR3 residues: CASSLGWATGGYEQYF. The CDR3 nucleotides read TGTGCCAGCAGCTTAGGTTGGGCTACAGGGGGCTACGAGCAGTACTTC.

The genes are TRBV6-5 and TRBJ1-2, with D tentatively TRBD1 (5 bases). Per the germline V gene, CDR1 is MNHEY and CDR2 is SVGAGI. The CDR3 sequence is 13 residues long. Trimming stripped 7 bases from V and 4 bases from J, with 13 bases between. CDR3 in DNA: TGTGCCAGCATAACCCCAGGGCTCTATGGCTACACCTTC. Its translation is CASITPGLYGYTF.

The CDR3 is CASSPGQGWTEAFF. In DNA, the CDR3 is TGTGCCAGCAGTCCAGGACAGGGTTGGACTGAAGCTTTCTTT. This chain joins TRBV9 and TRBJ1-1; 8 nucleotides agree with TRBD1. This CDR3 is 14 amino acids long. J lost 5 bases, V lost 5 bases, and 8 bases had no gene match. Germline lookup yields CDR1 SGDLS and CDR2 YYNGEE.